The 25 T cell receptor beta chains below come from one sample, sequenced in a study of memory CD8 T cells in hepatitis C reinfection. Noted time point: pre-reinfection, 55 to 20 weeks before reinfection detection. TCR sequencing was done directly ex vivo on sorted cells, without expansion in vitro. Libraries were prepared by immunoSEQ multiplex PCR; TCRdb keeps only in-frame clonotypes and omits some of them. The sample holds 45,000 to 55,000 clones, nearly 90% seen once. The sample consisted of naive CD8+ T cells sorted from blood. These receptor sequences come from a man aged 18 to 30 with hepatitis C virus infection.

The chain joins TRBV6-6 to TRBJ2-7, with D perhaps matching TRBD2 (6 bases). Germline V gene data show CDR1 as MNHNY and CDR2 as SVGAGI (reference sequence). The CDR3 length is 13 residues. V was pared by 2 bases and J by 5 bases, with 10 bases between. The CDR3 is CASSYGGLDEQYV. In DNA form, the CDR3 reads TGTGCCAGCAGTTACGGGGGGTTGGACGAGCAGTACGTC.

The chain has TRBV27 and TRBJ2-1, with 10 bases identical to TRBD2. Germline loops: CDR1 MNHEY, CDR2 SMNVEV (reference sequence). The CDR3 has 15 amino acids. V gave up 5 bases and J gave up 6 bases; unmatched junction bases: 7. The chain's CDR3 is CASSPLIAGGNEQFF. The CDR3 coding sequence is TGTGCCAGCAGTCCCCTCATAGCGGGAGGCAATGAGCAGTTCTTC.

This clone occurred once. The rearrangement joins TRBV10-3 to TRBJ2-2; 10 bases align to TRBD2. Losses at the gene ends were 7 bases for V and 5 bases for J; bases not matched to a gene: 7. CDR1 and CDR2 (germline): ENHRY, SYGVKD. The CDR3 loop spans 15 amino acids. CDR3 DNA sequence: TGTGCCATCAAGCTAGCGGGAGATAGTACCGGGGAGCTGTTTTTT. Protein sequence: CAIKLAGDSTGELFF.

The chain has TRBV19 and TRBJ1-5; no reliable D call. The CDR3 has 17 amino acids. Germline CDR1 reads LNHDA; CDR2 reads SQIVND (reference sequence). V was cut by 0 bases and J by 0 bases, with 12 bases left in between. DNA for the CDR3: TGTGCCAGTAGTATAGATCTGAATCCCTATAGCAATCAGCCCCAGCATTTT. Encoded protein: CASSIDLNPYSNQPQHF.

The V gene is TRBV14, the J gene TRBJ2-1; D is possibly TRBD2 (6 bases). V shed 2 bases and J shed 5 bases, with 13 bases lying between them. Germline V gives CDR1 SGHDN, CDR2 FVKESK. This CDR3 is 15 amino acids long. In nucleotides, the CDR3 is TGTGCCAGCAGCCAAACCCGGGAGTCCCACAATGAGCAGTTCTTC. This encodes CASSQTRESHNEQFF.

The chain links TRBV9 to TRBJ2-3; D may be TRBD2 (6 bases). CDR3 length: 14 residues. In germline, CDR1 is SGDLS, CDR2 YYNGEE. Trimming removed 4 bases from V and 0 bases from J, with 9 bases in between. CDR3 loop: CASSPAGSTDTQYF. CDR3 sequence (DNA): TGTGCCAGCAGCCCCGCGGGGAGCACAGATACGCAGTATTTT.

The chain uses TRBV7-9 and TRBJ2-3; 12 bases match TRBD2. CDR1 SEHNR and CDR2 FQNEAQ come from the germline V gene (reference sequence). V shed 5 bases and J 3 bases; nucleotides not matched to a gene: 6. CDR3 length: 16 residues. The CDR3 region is CASSRTSGGTTDTQYF. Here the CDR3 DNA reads TGTGCCAGCAGCCGAACTAGCGGGGGGACGACAGATACGCAGTATTTT.

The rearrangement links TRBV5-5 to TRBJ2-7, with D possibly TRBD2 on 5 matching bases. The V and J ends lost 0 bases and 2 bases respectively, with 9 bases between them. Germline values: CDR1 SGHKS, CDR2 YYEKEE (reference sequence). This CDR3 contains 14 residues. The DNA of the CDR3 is TGTGCCAGCAGCTTGGGAACCGGGGCCTACGAGCAGTACTTC. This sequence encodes CASSLGTGAYEQYF. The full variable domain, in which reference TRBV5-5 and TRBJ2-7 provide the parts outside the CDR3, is DAGVTQSPTHLIKTRGQQVTLRCSPISGHKSVSWYQQVLGQGPQFIFQYYEKEERGRGNFPDRFSARQFPNYSSELNVNALLLGDSALYLCASSLGTGAYEQYFGPGTRLTVT.

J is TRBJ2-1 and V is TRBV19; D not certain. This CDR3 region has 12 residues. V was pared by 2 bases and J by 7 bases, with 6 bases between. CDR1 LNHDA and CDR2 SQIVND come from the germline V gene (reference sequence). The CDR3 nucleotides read TGTGCCAGTAGTATACTCCAGAATGAGCAGTTCTTC. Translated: CASSILQNEQFF.

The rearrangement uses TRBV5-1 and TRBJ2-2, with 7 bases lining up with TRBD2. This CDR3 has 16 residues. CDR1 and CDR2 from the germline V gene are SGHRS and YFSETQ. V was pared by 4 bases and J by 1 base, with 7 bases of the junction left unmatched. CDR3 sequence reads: CASSPGERENTGELFF. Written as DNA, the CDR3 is TGCGCCAGCAGCCCCGGGGAGCGGGAGAACACCGGGGAGCTGTTTTTT.

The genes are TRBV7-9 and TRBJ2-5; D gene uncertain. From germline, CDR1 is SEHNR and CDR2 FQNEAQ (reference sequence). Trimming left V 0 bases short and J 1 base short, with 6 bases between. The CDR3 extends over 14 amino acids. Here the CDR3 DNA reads TGTGCCAGCAGCTTAGCGGCACCCCAAGAGACCCAGTACTTC. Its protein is CASSLAAPQETQYF.

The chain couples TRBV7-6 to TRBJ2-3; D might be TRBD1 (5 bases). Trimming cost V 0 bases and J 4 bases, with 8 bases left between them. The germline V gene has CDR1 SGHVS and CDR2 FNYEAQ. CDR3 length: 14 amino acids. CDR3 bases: TGTGCCAGCAGCTTAGCAGGGGCGGCAGATACGCAGTATTTT. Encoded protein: CASSLAGAADTQYF.

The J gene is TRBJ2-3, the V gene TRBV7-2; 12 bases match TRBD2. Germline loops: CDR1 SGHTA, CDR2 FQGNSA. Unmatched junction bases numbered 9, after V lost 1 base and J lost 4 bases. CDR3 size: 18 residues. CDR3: CASSLEGLAGVFSDTQYF. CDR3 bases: TGTGCCAGCAGCTTAGAGGGACTAGCGGGCGTTTTCTCAGATACGCAGTATTTT.

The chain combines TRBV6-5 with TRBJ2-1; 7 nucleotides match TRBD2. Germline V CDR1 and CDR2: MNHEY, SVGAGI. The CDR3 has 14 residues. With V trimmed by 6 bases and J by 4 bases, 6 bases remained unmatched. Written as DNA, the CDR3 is TGTGCCAGCAGCCTTATCGGGGGGTACAATGAGCAGTTCTTC. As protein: CASSLIGGYNEQFF.

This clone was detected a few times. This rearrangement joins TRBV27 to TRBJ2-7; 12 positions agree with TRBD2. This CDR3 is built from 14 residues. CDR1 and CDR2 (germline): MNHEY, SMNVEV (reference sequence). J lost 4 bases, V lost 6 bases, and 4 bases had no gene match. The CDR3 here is CASRTSGGDYEQYV. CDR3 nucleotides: TGTGCCAGCAGGACTAGCGGGGGAGATTACGAGCAGTACGTC.

CDR3 residues: CASSARDSAYEQYV. The CDR3, as DNA: TGTGCCAGCAGCGCCCGGGACAGCGCCTACGAGCAGTACGTC. The V and J genes are TRBV7-9 and TRBJ2-7; 7 positions match TRBD1. Per germline, CDR1 SEHNR and CDR2 FQNEAQ (reference sequence). The CDR3 consists of 14 residues. The trim removed 5 bases at V and 2 bases at J, leaving 6 bases unmatched.

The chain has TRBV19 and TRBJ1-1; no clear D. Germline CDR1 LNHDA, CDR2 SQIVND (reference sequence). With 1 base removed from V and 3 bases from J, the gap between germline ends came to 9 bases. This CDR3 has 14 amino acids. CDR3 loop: CASSIGGQYTEAFF. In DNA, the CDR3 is TGTGCCAGTAGTATAGGAGGCCAATACACTGAAGCTTTCTTT.

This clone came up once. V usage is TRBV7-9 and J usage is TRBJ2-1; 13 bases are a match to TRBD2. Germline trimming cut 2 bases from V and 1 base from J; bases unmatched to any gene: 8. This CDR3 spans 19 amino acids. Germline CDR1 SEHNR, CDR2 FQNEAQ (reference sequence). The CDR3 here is CASSLYLLAGGPSYNEQFF. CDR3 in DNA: TGTGCCAGCAGCTTATATCTACTAGCGGGAGGGCCGTCCTACAATGAGCAGTTCTTC.

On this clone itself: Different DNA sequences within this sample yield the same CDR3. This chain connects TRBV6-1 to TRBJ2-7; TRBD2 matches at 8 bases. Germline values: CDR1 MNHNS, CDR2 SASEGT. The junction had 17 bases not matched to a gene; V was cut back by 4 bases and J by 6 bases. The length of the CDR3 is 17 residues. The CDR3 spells CASSASFILAGGLEQYF. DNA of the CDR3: TGTGCCAGCAGTGCCAGCTTCATTCTAGCGGGTGGCCTCGAGCAGTACTTC.

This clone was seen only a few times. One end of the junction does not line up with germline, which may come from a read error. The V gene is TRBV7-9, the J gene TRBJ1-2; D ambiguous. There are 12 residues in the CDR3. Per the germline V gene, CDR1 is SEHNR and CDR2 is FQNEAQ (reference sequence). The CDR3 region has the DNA TGTGCCAGCAGCTTAGCGCGGCAGGACTTCGCCTTC. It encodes CASSLARQDFAF. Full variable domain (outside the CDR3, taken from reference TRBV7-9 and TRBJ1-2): DTGVSQNPRHKITKRGQNVTFRCDPISEHNRLYWYRQTLGQGPEFLTYFQNEAQLEKSRLLSDRFSAERPKGSFSTLEIQRTEQGDSAMYLCASSLARQDFAFGSGTRLTVV.

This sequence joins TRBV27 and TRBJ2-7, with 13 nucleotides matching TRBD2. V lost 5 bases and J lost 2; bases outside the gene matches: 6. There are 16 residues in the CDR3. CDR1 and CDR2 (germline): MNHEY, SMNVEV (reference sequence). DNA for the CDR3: TGTGCCAGCAGTCTGACCGGGACTAGCGGGACCTACGAGCAGTACTTC. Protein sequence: CASSLTGTSGTYEQYF.

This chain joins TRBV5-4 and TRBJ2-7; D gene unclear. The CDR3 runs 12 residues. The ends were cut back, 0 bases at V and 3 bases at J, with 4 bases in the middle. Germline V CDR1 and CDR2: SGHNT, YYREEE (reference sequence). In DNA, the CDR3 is TGTGCCAGCAGCTTGGGAGGCTACGAGCAGTACTTC. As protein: CASSLGGYEQYF.

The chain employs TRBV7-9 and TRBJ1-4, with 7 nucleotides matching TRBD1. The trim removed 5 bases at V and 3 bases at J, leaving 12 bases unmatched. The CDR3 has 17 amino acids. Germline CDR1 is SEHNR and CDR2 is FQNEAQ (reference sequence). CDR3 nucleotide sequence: TGTGCCAGCAGCCAAGACAGGGCGATGGGTCCTAATGAAAAACTGTTTTTT. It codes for CASSQDRAMGPNEKLFF.

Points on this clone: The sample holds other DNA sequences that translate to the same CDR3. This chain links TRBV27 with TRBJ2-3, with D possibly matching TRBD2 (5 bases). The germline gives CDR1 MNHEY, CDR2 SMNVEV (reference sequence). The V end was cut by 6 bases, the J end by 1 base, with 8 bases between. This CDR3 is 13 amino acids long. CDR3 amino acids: CASSLAGTDTQYF. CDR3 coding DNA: TGTGCCAGCAGCCTAGCTGGCACAGATACGCAGTATTTT.

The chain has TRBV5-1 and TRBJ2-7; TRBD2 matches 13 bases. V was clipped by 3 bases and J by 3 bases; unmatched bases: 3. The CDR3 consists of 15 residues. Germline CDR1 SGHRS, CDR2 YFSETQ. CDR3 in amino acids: CASSSGLAGDYEQYF. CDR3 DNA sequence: TGCGCCAGCAGCTCCGGACTAGCGGGAGACTACGAGCAGTACTTC.